Below, 20 T cell receptor beta chains from the same sample are listed, as sequenced in a study of shared T cell receptors in the human thymus. Profiled with immunoSEQ multiplex PCR; TCRdb holds only in-frame clones, not every one. This table has under 450,000 clones, roughly 94% appearing once. Sequenced sample: thymocytes. These TCRs come from a human donor.

The chain links TRBV7-9 to TRBJ1-2, with D perhaps TRBD1 (5 bases). The V and J ends lost 5 bases and 4 bases respectively, with 17 bases between them. CDR1 is SEHNR, CDR2 FQNEAQ, per germline (reference sequence). The CDR3 is 15 residues long. The CDR3 region has the DNA TGTGCCAGCAGCCCGTCTCTGGGACCCTCCTATGGCTACACCTTC. This translates into CASSPSLGPSYGYTF.

This chain uses TRBV6-1 with TRBJ2-1; no clear D gene. The CDR3 spans 12 residues. Trimming removed 10 bases at V and 9 bases at J, with 16 bases between. Per the germline V gene, CDR1 is MNHNS and CDR2 is SASEGT. This CDR3 is CATEISIGEQFF. The CDR3 bases are TGTGCCACCGAGATAAGTATCGGTGAGCAGTTCTTC.

The rearrangement links TRBV28 to TRBJ2-7, with 9 bases lining up with TRBD1. Germline CDR1 and CDR2: MDHEN and SYDVKM. V shed 6 bases and J 6 bases; nucleotides not matched to a gene: 6. The CDR3 sequence is 13 residues long. DNA for the CDR3: TGTGCCAGCAGGCAAGGGACAGGGTTCGAGCAGTACTTC. Its protein is CASRQGTGFEQYF.

V usage is TRBV30 and J usage is TRBJ1-1; 10 bases map to TRBD1. Losses at the gene ends were 0 bases for V and 10 bases for J; bases not matched to a gene: 8. The CDR3 runs 14 residues. In germline, CDR1 is GTSNPN, CDR2 SVGIG (reference sequence). This CDR3 reads CAWSVSRQGAGAFF. Written as DNA, the CDR3 is TGTGCCTGGAGTGTATCCCGACAGGGGGCCGGAGCTTTCTTT.

The V and J genes are TRBV7-6 and TRBJ2-7; weak D call: TRBD1 (6 bases). Germline CDR1 is SGHVS and CDR2 is FNYEAQ. Trimming took off 4 bases at V and 3 bases at J, with 16 bases between the two ends. The CDR3 is 15 residues long. CDR3 in amino acids: CASSSTGYSNYEQYF. CDR3 bases: TGTGCCAGCAGCTCAACAGGGTACTCAAACTACGAGCAGTACTTC.

The chain recombines TRBV13 with TRBJ2-5, with 12 bases that match TRBD1. Germline assignment: CDR1 PRHDT and CDR2 FYEKMQ (reference sequence). Trimming cost V 5 bases and J 2 bases; bases outside gene matches: 6. This CDR3 comprises 16 residues. The CDR3 loop is CASSGGQGADQETQYF. The CDR3 bases are TGTGCCAGCAGCGGGGGACAGGGGGCGGATCAAGAGACCCAGTACTTC.

The chain carries TRBV28 and TRBJ1-4; 7 positions agree with TRBD1. The CDR3 contains 20 residues. Germline V gene sequence: CDR1 MDHEN, CDR2 SYDVKM. V shed 5 bases and J 0 bases; nucleotides not matched to a gene: 18. CDR3 loop: CASSPRTDRVISATNEKLFF. In nucleotides, the CDR3 is TGTGCCAGCAGTCCCCGGACTGACAGGGTGATCTCTGCAACTAATGAAAAACTGTTTTTT.

This sequence joins TRBV5-1 and TRBJ2-7, with D possibly TRBD2 on 5 matching bases. Between the trimmed V and J ends, which lost 3 bases and 6 bases, there was a span of 19 bases. Germline V gene data show CDR1 as SGHRS and CDR2 as YFSETQ. The length of the CDR3 is 15 residues. CDR3 region: CASSSKAGRSLEQYF. DNA for the CDR3: TGCGCCAGCAGCTCCAAGGCGGGCCGCTCACTCGAGCAGTACTTC.

J is TRBJ2-7 and V is TRBV27, with D perhaps matching TRBD1 (6 bases). Germline V lookup: CDR1 MNHEY, CDR2 SMNVEV (reference sequence). There are 14 residues in the CDR3. Trimming cost V 6 bases and J 2 bases, with 14 bases left between them. In DNA form, the CDR3 reads TGTGCCAGCAGCCAAACCGGACAGCCCTACGAGCAGTACTTC. It codes for CASSQTGQPYEQYF.

The CDR3 loop reads CSAGRHEQFF. CDR3 sequence (DNA): TGCAGTGCGGGGCGGCATGAGCAGTTCTTC. The chain links TRBV20-1 to TRBJ2-1, with D possibly being TRBD1 (5 bases). Germline V lookup: CDR1 DFQATT, CDR2 SNEGSKA (reference sequence). V shed 6 bases and J shed 8 bases, with 8 bases lying between them. This CDR3 is 10 amino acids long.

Only one count was recorded for this clone. The gene calls are TRBV18 and TRBJ1-1, with D maybe TRBD1 (6 bases). The V gene lost 3 bases and the J gene lost 5 bases, with 22 bases spanning the gap. The CDR3 has 17 amino acids. Germline loops: CDR1 KGHSH, CDR2 LQKENI. The CDR3 protein is CASSPPLGGAGKTEAFF. In DNA, the CDR3 is TGTGCCAGCTCACCCCCCTTGGGGGGCGCAGGTAAGACTGAAGCTTTCTTT.

V and J are TRBV5-1 and TRBJ1-1; D is unclear. CDR1 and CDR2 (germline): SGHRS, YFSETQ. CDR3 length: 17 amino acids. V lost 4 bases and J 0 bases, leaving 19 bases between the germline ends. CDR3 region: CASSARGSNPMNTEAFF. CDR3 sequence (DNA): TGCGCCAGCAGCGCCCGTGGCAGCAACCCAATGAACACTGAAGCTTTCTTT.

J is TRBJ1-5 and V is TRBV19; 8 bases map to TRBD1. The CDR3 length is 16 residues. The V gene's germline CDR1 is LNHDA and CDR2 SQIVND (reference sequence). Trimming removed 5 bases from V and 0 bases from J; junction bases left unmatched: 6. For the CDR3, the DNA is TGTGCCAGTAGTCCGACAGGGGCATGTAGCAATCAGCCCCAGCATTTT. Translating it yields CASSPTGACSNQPQHF.

The chain combines TRBV4-1 with TRBJ2-1, with 7 bases lining up with TRBD1. V lost 0 bases, J lost 14 bases, and 10 bases stayed unmatched. Germline V gene data show CDR1 as MGHRA and CDR2 as YSYEKL. The CDR3 contains 14 residues. CDR3 DNA: TGCGCCAGCAGCCAAGATTTGGGACAGCTAAGGGAGTTCTTC. Translation: CASSQDLGQLREFF.

J is TRBJ2-1 and V is TRBV5-1; 10 bases align to TRBD2. This CDR3 spans 17 amino acids. CDR1 is SGHRS, CDR2 YFSETQ, per germline. V lost 1 base, J lost 5 bases, and 9 bases stayed unmatched. This CDR3 is CASSLHGGLAANNEQFF. CDR3 coding DNA: TGCGCCAGCAGCTTGCACGGAGGACTAGCGGCCAACAATGAGCAGTTCTTC.

The chain has TRBV5-4 and TRBJ2-5; the match to TRBD2 covers 13 bases. V lost 2 bases, J lost 4 bases, and 2 bases stayed unmatched. Per germline, CDR1 SGHNT and CDR2 YYREEE (reference sequence). The CDR3 is 15 amino acids. The CDR3 bases are TGTGCCAGCAGCTTAGGACTAGCGGGAGTAGAGACCCAGTACTTC. This translates into CASSLGLAGVETQYF.

The chain combines TRBV7-2 with TRBJ2-5; tentatively, D is TRBD2 (5 bases). V lost 3 bases and J lost 2, with 10 bases in between. Germline V CDR1 and CDR2: SGHTA, FQGNSA. The CDR3 covers 14 residues. DNA for the CDR3: TGTGCCAGCAGCTTTGTAGGACTTCAAGAGACCCAGTACTTC. It encodes CASSFVGLQETQYF.

This chain joins TRBV30 and TRBJ1-2; 8 positions agree with TRBD1. Per germline, CDR1 GTSNPN and CDR2 SVGIG (reference sequence). Trimming took 2 bases from V and 3 from J; bases not matched to a gene: 8. The CDR3 has 15 residues. The CDR3: CAWSPQGAPYYGYTF. CDR3 in DNA: TGTGCCTGGAGTCCTCAGGGGGCTCCCTACTATGGCTACACCTTC.

This chain uses TRBV4-2 with TRBJ2-1; TRBD2 matches 9 bases. Unmatched junction bases numbered 8, after V lost 0 bases and J lost 5 bases. Germline V gives CDR1 LGHNA, CDR2 YNFKEQ. The CDR3 length is 17 residues. The DNA for the CDR3 is TGTGCCAGCAGCCAAGATCAGGCTAGCGGGAAAAACAATGAGCAGTTCTTC. Protein sequence: CASSQDQASGKNNEQFF.

The chain has TRBV4-2 and TRBJ2-2; 8 bases align to TRBD1. The CDR3 is made up of 19 amino acids. V lost 2 bases and J lost 1; bases outside the gene matches: 12. The germline V gene encodes CDR1 LGHNA and CDR2 YNFKEQ. The CDR3 coding sequence is TGTGCCAGCAGCCAACCCTTTGGCAGGGGGCGTATGAACACCGGGGAGCTGTTTTTT. Translation: CASSQPFGRGRMNTGELFF.